This TCR beta chain was recorded in a study of T cell repertoires in cytomegalovirus infection. General study findings and limits: In two of eight donors, the top clonotype was HLA-C-restricted CMV-specific.

This clonotype was recorded a few times. The antigen is not known. MiXCR was run by TCRdb on the reads, yielding one entry per CDR3 protein. The sample includes some 920,000 distinct CDR3 sequences, approximately 31% of them seen just once. The clonotype originates from a human donor in good health (CMV status not recorded). Some clones in this sample may be carry-over from other donors' samples. The specimen was cultured CD8+ T cells from PBMCs, collected from culture after CMV antigen stimulation.

The chain's CDR3 is CASSSLSGGDSGNTIYF. The CDR3 coding sequence is TGTGCCAGCAGTTCCCTGTCGGGGGGGGACTCTGGAAACACCATATATTTT. The rearrangement joins TRBV7-3 to TRBJ1-3; TRBD1 is a possible D gene (5 bases). V lost 6 bases, J lost 0 bases, and 18 bases lay in between. CDR3 length: 17 amino acids. CDR1 and CDR2 (germline): SGHTA, FQGTGA.